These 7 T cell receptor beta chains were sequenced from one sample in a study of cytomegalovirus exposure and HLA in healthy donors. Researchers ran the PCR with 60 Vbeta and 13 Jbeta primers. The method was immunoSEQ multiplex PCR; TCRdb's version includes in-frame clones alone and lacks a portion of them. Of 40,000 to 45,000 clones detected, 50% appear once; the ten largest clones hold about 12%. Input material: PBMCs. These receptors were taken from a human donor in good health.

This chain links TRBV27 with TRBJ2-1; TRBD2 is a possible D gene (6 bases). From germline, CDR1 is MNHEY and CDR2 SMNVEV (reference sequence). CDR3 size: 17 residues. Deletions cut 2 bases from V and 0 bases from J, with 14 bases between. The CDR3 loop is CASSLRLVAGSYNEQFF. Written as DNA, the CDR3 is TGTGCCAGCAGTTTAAGACTAGTTGCCGGCTCCTACAATGAGCAGTTCTTC.

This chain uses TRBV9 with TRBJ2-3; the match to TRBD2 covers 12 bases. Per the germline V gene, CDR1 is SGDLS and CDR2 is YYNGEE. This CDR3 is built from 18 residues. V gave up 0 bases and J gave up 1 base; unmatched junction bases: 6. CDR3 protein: CASSVGTSGVRGTDTQYF. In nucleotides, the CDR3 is TGTGCCAGCAGCGTAGGGACTAGCGGGGTAAGAGGCACAGATACGCAGTATTTT.

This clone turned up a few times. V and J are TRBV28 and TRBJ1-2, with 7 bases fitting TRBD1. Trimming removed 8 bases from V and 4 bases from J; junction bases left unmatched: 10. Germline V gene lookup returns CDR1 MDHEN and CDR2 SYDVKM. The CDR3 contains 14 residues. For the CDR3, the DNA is TGTGCCAGCGCCCCACAGGGGTTCGGCTATGGCTACACCTTC. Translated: CASAPQGFGYGYTF.

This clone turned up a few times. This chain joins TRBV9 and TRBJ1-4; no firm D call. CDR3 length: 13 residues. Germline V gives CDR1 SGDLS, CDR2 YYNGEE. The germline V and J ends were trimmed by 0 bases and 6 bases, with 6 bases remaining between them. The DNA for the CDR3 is TGTGCCAGCAGCGTAGCTTCCGATGAAAAACTGTTTTTT. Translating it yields CASSVASDEKLFF.

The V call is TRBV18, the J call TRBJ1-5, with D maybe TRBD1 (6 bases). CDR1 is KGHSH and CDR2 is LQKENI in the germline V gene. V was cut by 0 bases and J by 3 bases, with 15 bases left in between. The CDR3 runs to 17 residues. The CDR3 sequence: CASSPPARGGPNQPQHF. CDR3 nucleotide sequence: TGTGCCAGCTCACCACCCGCGCGGGGGGGGCCCAATCAGCCCCAGCATTTT.

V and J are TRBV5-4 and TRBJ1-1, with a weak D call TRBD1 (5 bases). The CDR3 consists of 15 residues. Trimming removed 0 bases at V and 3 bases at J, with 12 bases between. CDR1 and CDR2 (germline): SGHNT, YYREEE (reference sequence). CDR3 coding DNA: TGTGCCAGCAGCTTGGGCGCCGGGGGACACACTGAAGCTTTCTTT. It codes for CASSLGAGGHTEAFF. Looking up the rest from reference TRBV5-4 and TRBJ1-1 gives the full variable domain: ETGVTQSPTHLIKTRGQQVTLRCSSQSGHNTVSWYQQALGQGPQFIFQYYREEENGRGNFPPRFSGLQFPNYSSELNVNALELDDSALYLCASSLGAGGHTEAFFGQGTRLTVV.

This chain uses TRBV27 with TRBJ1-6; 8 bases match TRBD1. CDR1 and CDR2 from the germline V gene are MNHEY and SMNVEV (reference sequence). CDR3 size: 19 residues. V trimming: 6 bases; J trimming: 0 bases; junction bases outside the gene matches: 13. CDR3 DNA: TGTGCCAGCAGCGATACAGGGGGGGTTTTTCTCTCCTATAATTCACCCCTCCACTTT. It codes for CASSDTGGVFLSYNSPLHF.